The 30 T cell receptor beta chains below were found in one sample sequenced in a study of blood T cell repertoires in COVID-19. Profiled with immunoSEQ multiplex PCR; TCRdb holds only in-frame clones, not every one. This sample has tens of thousands of clones, with 75% to 90% found just once. The sequenced sample consisted of peripheral blood. These receptors all come from a man in his thirties or forties with acute or convalescent COVID-19.

The chain has TRBV3-1 (or the pseudogene TRBV3-2) and TRBJ2-3; TRBD2 aligns across 12 bases. Per germline, CDR1 LGHDT and CDR2 YNNKEL (reference sequence). The CDR3 is made up of 17 amino acids. The V segment lost 4 bases and the J segment 5 bases; nucleotides outside the gene matches: 10. The CDR3, as DNA: TGTGCCAGCAGCCCTTCGACTAGCGGGAGTCTGGGAGATACGCAGTATTTT. The encoded protein is CASSPSTSGSLGDTQYF.

The CDR3 protein is CASSLAGNNEQFF. Written as DNA, the CDR3 is TGTGCCAGCAGTCTAGCGGGAAACAATGAGCAGTTCTTC. This sequence joins TRBV6-5 and TRBJ2-1, with TRBD2 identical over 9 bases. V was pared by 5 bases and J by 5 bases, with 1 base of the junction left unmatched. The length of the CDR3 is 13 residues. The V gene's germline CDR1 is MNHEY and CDR2 SVGAGI.

V usage is TRBV30 and J usage is TRBJ2-1; the match to TRBD2 covers 9 bases. The V segment lost 0 bases and the J segment 1 base; nucleotides outside the gene matches: 10. Germline V gene data show CDR1 as GTSNPN and CDR2 as SVGIG (reference sequence). The CDR3 is 18 residues long. CDR3 sequence reads: CAWSVFGSRGGSYNEQFF. The CDR3 DNA reads as TGTGCCTGGAGTGTTTTTGGATCGCGGGGGGGTTCCTACAATGAGCAGTTCTTC.

The chain links TRBV5-6 to TRBJ1-4, with D possibly TRBD1 on 6 matching bases. CDR3 length equals 15 residues. Germline CDR1 SGHDT, CDR2 YYEEEE. Deletions cut 6 bases from V and 8 bases from J, with 20 bases between. CDR3 in amino acids: CASNSFQGRTEKLFF. The CDR3 DNA reads TGTGCCAGCAACTCCTTTCAGGGGAGAACGGAAAAACTGTTTTTT.

The genes are TRBV5-5 and TRBJ1-1, with a weak D call TRBD1 (5 bases). This CDR3 comprises 15 residues. Germline V gene lookup returns CDR1 SGHKS and CDR2 YYEKEE (reference sequence). Trimming left V 0 bases short and J 4 bases short, with 13 bases between. CDR3 in amino acids: CASSLAFTGGTEAFF. CDR3 DNA: TGTGCCAGCAGCTTGGCTTTTACGGGGGGCACTGAAGCTTTCTTT.

V gene TRBV5-6 combines with J gene TRBJ1-2, with 8 bases identical to TRBD1. The CDR3 spans 12 residues. Germline V gene sequence: CDR1 SGHDT, CDR2 YYEEEE. With 4 bases clipped from V and 6 bases from J, the junction kept 2 bases outside the gene matches. The CDR3 here is CASSPGGHGYTF. In DNA, the CDR3 is TGTGCCAGCAGCCCAGGGGGCCATGGCTACACCTTC.

The CDR3 bases are TGTGCCAGCAGCTTAGAATCAGGGTTCCCCACAGATACGCAGTATTTT. It translates to CASSLESGFPTDTQYF. V is TRBV11-2 and J is TRBJ2-3, with D maybe TRBD1 (5 bases). Germline loops: CDR1 SGHAT, CDR2 FQNNGV. Trimming took off 0 bases at V and 2 bases at J, with 12 bases between the two ends. The CDR3 totals 16 residues.

The rearrangement joins TRBV10-3 to TRBJ2-7; TRBD2 matches 8 bases. The CDR3 length is 15 residues. V lost 9 bases and J lost 3; bases outside the gene matches: 13. Looked up from germline, CDR1 is ENHRY and CDR2 is SYGVKD. The CDR3, as DNA: TGTGCCATAACACCTGCCACCGGGAGGGTCTACGAGCAGTACTTC. Its protein product is CAITPATGRVYEQYF.

The chain combines TRBV2 with TRBJ1-6; 9 positions agree with TRBD1. The CDR3 totals 15 residues. J was trimmed by 5 bases and V by 6 bases; bases with no gene match: 5. Germline CDR1 is SNHLY and CDR2 is FYNNEI. CDR3 nucleotides: TGTGCCAGCAGACCCGGGACAGGGCATAATTCACCCCTCCACTTT. Translated, it gives CASRPGTGHNSPLHF.

The rearrangement links TRBV9 to TRBJ2-7; TRBD2 aligns across 8 bases. From germline, CDR1 is SGDLS and CDR2 YYNGEE. With V trimmed by 3 bases and J by 5 bases, 13 bases remained unmatched. This CDR3 contains 16 residues. CDR3 DNA: TGTGCCAGCAGCGCCCTCCCCGGGGGGGCGCGAAACGAGCAGTACGTC. Translation: CASSALPGGARNEQYV.

Worth noting for this clone: Relative to the germline gene, one junction end is altered; a read error may explain this. V and J are TRBV5-1 and TRBJ2-3; 9 nucleotides line up with TRBD1. The germline V gene encodes CDR1 SGHRS and CDR2 YFSETQ. The CDR3 has 16 amino acids. DNA of the CDR3: TGCGCCAGCAGCTTGGCGGGACAGGGAAGCACGGATACGCAGTATTTT. Protein sequence: CASSLAGQGSTDTQYF.

The table lists this clone with a few counts. This chain's CDR3 is CASSLAGGSYEQYF. Written as DNA, the CDR3 is TGTGCCAGCAGTTTAGCGGGAGGTAGCTACGAGCAGTACTTC. V gene TRBV5-6 combines with J gene TRBJ2-7; 10 bases line up with TRBD2. CDR3 size: 14 residues. The V and J ends lost 5 bases and 3 bases, in that order; junction bases with no gene match: 5. Germline CDR1 and CDR2: SGHDT and YYEEEE.

The chain employs TRBV27 and TRBJ1-5; D is possibly TRBD1 (6 bases). Germline values: CDR1 MNHEY, CDR2 SMNVEV (reference sequence). Between the trimmed V and J ends, which lost 7 bases and 1 base, there was a span of 17 bases. This CDR3 has 16 amino acids. CDR3 in DNA: TGTGCCAGCAATGGGGGCAAGTCCGACAGCAATCAGCCCCAGCATTTT. It codes for CASNGGKSDSNQPQHF.

The chain recombines TRBV7-2 with TRBJ2-5; 14 bases are shared with TRBD2. The germline V gene encodes CDR1 SGHTA and CDR2 FQGNSA. J lost 2 bases, V lost 5 bases, and 7 bases had no gene match. The CDR3 has 17 amino acids. CDR3 residues: CASSKVGTSGGQETQYF. CDR3 coding DNA: TGTGCCAGCAGCAAGGTCGGGACTAGCGGGGGTCAAGAGACCCAGTACTTC.

The rearrangement joins TRBV19 to TRBJ1-4, with D possibly being TRBD1 (6 bases). Germline CDR1 reads LNHDA; CDR2 reads SQIVND (reference sequence). Trimming removed 5 bases from V and 6 bases from J, with 16 bases in between. The CDR3 consists of 15 residues. The CDR3 sequence: CASSGTSRSDEKLFF. CDR3 sequence (DNA): TGTGCCAGTAGTGGGACATCCAGGTCGGATGAAAAACTGTTTTTT.

The chain uses TRBV20-1 and TRBJ1-2, with TRBD1 identical over 11 bases. There are 11 residues in the CDR3. Germline values: CDR1 DFQATT, CDR2 SNEGSKA (reference sequence). V was clipped by 6 bases and J by 11 bases; unmatched bases: 5. The CDR3 DNA sequence: TGCAGTGCAGGGACAGGGGGACAATACACCTTC. Amino acids: CSAGTGGQYTF.

J is TRBJ1-2 and V is TRBV7-9; D gene ambiguous. V gave up 2 bases and J gave up 1 base, with 11 bases separating them. Looked up from germline, CDR1 is SEHNR and CDR2 is FQNEAQ (reference sequence). This CDR3 spans 15 amino acids. CDR3 bases: TGTGCCAGCAGCTTAAGCCCGGGTGTTAACTATGGCTACACCTTC. This translates into CASSLSPGVNYGYTF.

The V call is TRBV6-1, the J call TRBJ1-1; the D is unclear. Germline-derived CDR1 and CDR2 are MNHNS and SASEGT. The CDR3 extends over 15 amino acids. V lost 3 bases and J lost 7, with 18 bases in between. DNA for the CDR3: TGTGCCAGCAGTGACCAAGGAGCTCTTAGCGGTGAAGCTTTCTTT. Protein: CASSDQGALSGEAFF.

The J gene is TRBJ2-7, the V gene TRBV5-5; 7 bases match TRBD1. Germline loops: CDR1 SGHKS, CDR2 YYEKEE (reference sequence). This CDR3 has 12 residues. Germline trimming cut 5 bases from V and 9 bases from J; bases unmatched to any gene: 8. In DNA, the CDR3 is TGTGCCAGCAGTCAAGGGGGCTTTAGGCAGTACGTC. It encodes CASSQGGFRQYV.

This clone occurred many times. The same CDR3 is also encoded by other DNA sequences in this sample. The rearrangement joins TRBV7-9 to TRBJ1-2; TRBD1 aligns across 7 bases. The V gene's germline CDR1 is SEHNR and CDR2 FQNEAQ (reference sequence). There are 14 residues in the CDR3. Trimming removed 2 bases from V and 3 bases from J; junction bases left unmatched: 3. The CDR3 is CASSLSRGDYGYTF. The CDR3, as DNA: TGTGCCAGCAGCTTATCCAGGGGGGACTATGGCTACACCTTC. The entire variable domain, with the rest obtained from reference TRBV7-9 and TRBJ1-2, is as follows: DTGVSQNPRHKITKRGQNVTFRCDPISEHNRLYWYRQTLGQGPEFLTYFQNEAQLEKSRLLSDRFSAERPKGSFSTLEIQRTEQGDSAMYLCASSLSRGDYGYTFGSGTRLTVV.

V and J are TRBV6-5 and TRBJ1-2; 9 bases map to TRBD1. Germline V gives CDR1 MNHEY, CDR2 SVGAGI. CDR3 size: 13 residues. Trimming at V came to 7 bases and at J to 4 bases, leaving 4 bases not matched to a gene. CDR3 protein: CASTQTGGYGYTF. CDR3 coding DNA: TGTGCCAGCACCCAGACAGGGGGCTATGGCTACACCTTC.

This CDR3 is CASRASGGVNTEAFF. CDR3 sequence (DNA): TGTGCCAGCAGGGCCTCGGGGGGCGTGAACACTGAAGCTTTCTTT. This chain uses TRBV9 with TRBJ1-1; D may be TRBD1 (6 bases). The CDR3 has 15 amino acids. The germline gives CDR1 SGDLS, CDR2 YYNGEE. V was pared by 5 bases and J by 0 bases, with 14 bases between.

The rearrangement joins TRBV19 to TRBJ1-6; the D gene is possibly TRBD1 (5 bases). Germline V gene data show CDR1 as LNHDA and CDR2 as SQIVND (reference sequence). Trimming took 6 bases from V and 10 from J, leaving 16 bases between them. The CDR3 consists of 14 residues. CDR3 nucleotide sequence: TGTGCCAGTAGCCCCGGGACTGTCCGGTCACCCCTCCACTTT. This codes for CASSPGTVRSPLHF.

The genes are TRBV19 and TRBJ1-2; D gene uncertain. V dropped 2 bases and J dropped 1 base, with 20 bases sitting between them. The CDR3 length is 18 residues. Germline V gene data show CDR1 as LNHDA and CDR2 as SQIVND (reference sequence). This chain's CDR3 is CASSIPPETGIYNYGYTF. In DNA form, the CDR3 reads TGTGCCAGTAGTATACCCCCCGAGACGGGAATTTATAACTATGGCTACACCTTC. The full variable domain, with the rest looked up from reference TRBV19 and TRBJ1-2, is DGGITQSPKYLFRKEGQNVTLSCEQNLNHDAMYWYRQDPGQGLRLIYYSQIVNDFQKGDIAEGYSVSREKKESFPLTVTSAQKNPTAFYLCASSIPPETGIYNYGYTFGSGTRLTVV.

The rearrangement uses TRBV7-9 and TRBJ1-2; D is possibly TRBD1 (5 bases). The CDR3 extends over 15 amino acids. The V gene's germline CDR1 is SEHNR and CDR2 FQNEAQ (reference sequence). V lost 5 bases and J lost 3, with 16 bases in between. The chain's CDR3 is CASSVPERGDYGYTF. The CDR3 region has the DNA TGTGCCAGCAGCGTGCCCGAACGGGGGGACTATGGCTACACCTTC. The whole variable domain, filled in from reference TRBV7-9 and TRBJ1-2, reads DTGVSQNPRHKITKRGQNVTFRCDPISEHNRLYWYRQTLGQGPEFLTYFQNEAQLEKSRLLSDRFSAERPKGSFSTLEIQRTEQGDSAMYLCASSVPERGDYGYTFGSGTRLTVV.

This chain uses TRBV4-1 with TRBJ1-2; perhaps TRBD1 as D (5 bases). CDR1 MGHRA and CDR2 YSYEKL come from the germline V gene. The V end lost 4 bases, the J end lost 4 bases, and 16 bases lay between the germline ends. The CDR3 has 15 amino acids. The CDR3 here is CASSLSWGGVYGYTF. The CDR3, as DNA: TGCGCCAGCAGCCTCTCATGGGGGGGGGTCTATGGCTACACCTTC.

This clone was seen only a few times. The genes are TRBV21-1 and TRBJ2-7; the table's D call, TRBD2, was not checked against the DNA. TRBV21-1 counts as a pseudogene. The CDR3 has 15 residues. CDR3 nucleotide sequence: TGTGCCAGCAGCTGGACTAGCGGGAGGGCCAGTGAGCAGTACTTC. Translation gives CASSWTSGRASEQYF.

V usage is TRBV9 and J usage is TRBJ1-2, with D possibly matching TRBD1 (5 bases). Germline CDR1 is SGDLS and CDR2 is YYNGEE. The CDR3 length is 14 residues. Deletions cut 4 bases from V and 5 bases from J, with 15 bases between. For the CDR3, the DNA is TGTGCCAGCAGCACTCAACAGGTGGGGTATGGCTACACCTTC. It is translated as CASSTQQVGYGYTF.

The chain employs TRBV7-5 and TRBJ1-1. TRBV7-5 is marked as a pseudogene. The CDR3 contains 14 residues. The CDR3 is CARSLGGGDTEAFF. The CDR3 DNA is TGTGCCAGAAGCCTGGGGGGGGGTGACACTGAAGCTTTCTTT.

The CDR3 DNA is TGTGCCACCAGCAGAACAGGGTCGGGTGAAGCTTTCTTT. Translating gives CATSRTGSGEAFF. The chain is built from TRBV15 and TRBJ1-1; tentative D call: TRBD1 (6 bases). Deletions cut 2 bases from V and 7 bases from J, with 11 bases between. The CDR3 covers 13 residues. Per the germline V gene, CDR1 is LNHNV and CDR2 is YYDKDF (reference sequence).